The T cell receptor (beta chain) under discussion was sequenced for a study of OX40 agonist ivuxolimab in advanced cancers. Study outcomes and limitations: In general, CD8+ T cells held more expanded clones than CD4+ did, on average. There was clonal expansion of CD4+ and CD8+ blood T cells by week 6 at 0.1 to 3.0 mg/kg.

Details on this clone: Antigen unknown.

Data came from immunoSEQ multiplex PCR; TCRdb stores just in-frame clones and leaves some out. The top ten hold around 10% of the sample, which has approximately 39,000 clones, 65% to 80% seen once. Trimming took off 6 bases at V and 4 bases at J, with 16 bases between the two ends. CDR1 is MNHEY and CDR2 is SVGAGI in the germline V gene. The CDR3 runs 15 residues. This rearrangement joins TRBV6-5 to TRBJ1-5; D is possibly TRBD1 (5 bases). This TCR came from an adult with an advanced solid tumor such as melanoma, head and neck, liver or kidney cancer. The specimen was CD4+ or CD8+ T cells sorted from blood, collected in a trial of the OX40 agonist ivuxolimab. The CDR3 loop is CASSPTWGGNQPQHF. The CDR3 coding sequence is TGTGCCAGCAGCCCTACTTGGGGGGGTAATCAGCCCCAGCATTTT.